This TCR beta chain was profiled in a study of blood T cell repertoires in COVID-19. Study in general: The United States, Italy and Spain supplied acute and convalescent COVID-19 samples.

CDR3 length: 16 amino acids. Losses at the gene ends were 4 bases for V and 2 bases for J; bases not matched to a gene: 10. Looked up from germline, CDR1 is SGHRS and CDR2 is YFSETQ. Clones were read by immunoSEQ multiplex PCR, and TCRdb kept only the in-frame ones, dropping some. Of 240,000 or so clones listed, roughly four fifths are singletons. V gene TRBV5-1 combines with J gene TRBJ2-3, with 7 bases lining up with TRBD1. Sequenced: peripheral blood. This sequence was found in a man under 40 who had recovered from COVID-19. CDR3 DNA: TGCGCCAGCAGCGGGGGACAGCAACTTTCCACAGATACGCAGTATTTT. Protein product: CASSGGQQLSTDTQYF.